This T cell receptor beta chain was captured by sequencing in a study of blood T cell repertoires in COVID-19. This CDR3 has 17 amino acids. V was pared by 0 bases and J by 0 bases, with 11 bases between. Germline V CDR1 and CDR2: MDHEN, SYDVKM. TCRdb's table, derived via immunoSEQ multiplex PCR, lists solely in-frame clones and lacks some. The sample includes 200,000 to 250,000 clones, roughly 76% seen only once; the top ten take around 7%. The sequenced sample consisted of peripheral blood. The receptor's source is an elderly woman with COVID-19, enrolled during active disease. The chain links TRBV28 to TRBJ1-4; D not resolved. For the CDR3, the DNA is TGTGCCAGCAGTTTATGGGGTGGCGGTGCAACTAATGAAAAACTGTTTTTT. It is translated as CASSLWGGGATNEKLFF. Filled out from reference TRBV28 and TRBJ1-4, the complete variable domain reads DVKVTQSSRYLVKRTGEKVFLECVQDMDHENMFWYRQDPGLGLRLIYFSYDVKMKEKGDIPEGYSVSREKKERFSLILESASTNQTSMYLCASSLWGGGATNEKLFFGSGTQLSVL.